This T cell receptor (beta chain) derives from a study of blood T cell repertoires in COVID-19. Study overall: Samples taken during acute and convalescent COVID-19 were collected in the United States, Italy and Spain. From T cells, B-cell-depleted T cells, or PBMCs came the material, which was cDNA or gDNA.

Data came from immunoSEQ multiplex PCR; TCRdb stores just in-frame clones and leaves some out. The sample lists roughly 220,000 clones; roughly 89% were seen once. Participants spanned ages about 18 to 95 years and resided in about two dozen US areas. Clinical history reported by participants formed the basis on which cohorts were assigned. This sequence originates from a woman between 35 and 50 years old with acute COVID-19. Sequencing input: PBMCs or T cells enriched from blood (not recorded which).

The CDR3 sequence: CSVSQTGKEQYF. The CDR3 DNA reads as TGCAGCGTATCTCAAACAGGGAAAGAGCAGTACTTC. This chain connects TRBV29-1 to TRBJ2-7, with D perhaps matching TRBD1 (6 bases). Trimming stripped 6 bases from V and 7 bases from J, with 16 bases between. Germline-derived CDR1 and CDR2 are SQVTM and ANQGSEA. This CDR3 region has 12 residues.